This T cell receptor (beta chain) was obtained from a study of vaccination effects on CD4 cells after COVID-19. Before sequencing took place, the ViraFEST assay used viral peptide pools to expand antigen-specific CD4+ T cells. Culture lasted roughly eleven days before CD4+ T cell isolation. The person had a PCR-confirmed SARS-CoV-2 infection during March to December 2020. Notes on this clone: Its antigen is as yet unknown.

This CDR3 is built from 15 residues. Trimming removed 3 bases from V and 0 bases from J, with 7 bases in between. The germline V gene has CDR1 SGHNT and CDR2 YYREEE (reference sequence). TCRdb's copy holds only in-frame clones and misses some; the assay was immunoSEQ multiplex PCR. The sample contains around 30,000 clones, 65% to 85% of which appear only once. The sample here was CD4+ T cells from PBMCs cultured with HCoV-NL63 spike peptides, taken before COVID-19 vaccination. The receptor comes from a human donor who had a prior SARS-CoV-2 infection. V and J are TRBV5-4 and TRBJ2-6; possible D gene TRBD1, 5 bases. CDR3 nucleotide sequence: TGTGCCAGCAGCTCAGGGAACTCTGGGGCCAACGTCCTGACTTTC. Translation gives CASSSGNSGANVLTF.